This T cell receptor (beta chain) is drawn from a study of T cells in Graves' hyperthyroidism and ophthalmopathy. What was amplified from RNA transcripts were TCR beta CDR3 regions. First-round RT-PCR of the TCR CDR3 relied on the HTBI primer set. In TCRdb, the multiplex PCR reads were re-called with MiXCR into one record per CDR3 protein. The sample consists of about 770,000 distinct CDR3 sequences, over 15% of them appearing once. This CDR3 spans 13 amino acids. V dropped 6 bases and J dropped 8 bases, with 16 bases sitting between them. Germline CDR1 is MNHNS and CDR2 is SASEGT. Patients aged 18 to 65 with hyperthyroidism were newly diagnosed, with duration under 2 months. Not enrolled were patients with uncontrolled infection, other autoimmune disease, pregnancy or lactation. Predating any ophthalmopathy symptoms, the blood sample was taken at first hyperthyroidism diagnosis.

The sequence came from a woman in her 50s with Graves' hyperthyroidism that later progressed to Graves' ophthalmopathy. This chain links TRBV6-1 with TRBJ1-2; no clear D. The sequenced material came from blood. CDR3 sequence reads: CASSLDGNRGYTF. Written as DNA, the CDR3 is TGTGCCAGCAGCTTGGACGGGAATAGGGGCTACACCTTC.